This T cell receptor (beta chain) stems from a study of blood T cell repertoires in COVID-19. In the study overall: Sites across the United States, Italy and Spain contributed samples from acute and convalescent COVID-19.

Sequencing was performed with immunoSEQ multiplex PCR; in TCRdb, only in-frame clones are kept and a portion is missing. Altogether about 320,000 clones are present, 90% being singletons, with the ten largest covering 3.9%. Germline loops: CDR1 SGHTA, CDR2 FQGNSA. The CDR3 sequence is 13 residues long. Germline trimming cut 4 bases from V and 5 bases from J; bases unmatched to any gene: 4. This clone was recorded only once. Material for sequencing was PBMCs or T cells enriched from blood (not recorded which). V is TRBV7-2 and J is TRBJ1-1, with 7 bases that match TRBD1. This clonotype was sampled from a woman aged 25 to 45 who had been exposed to COVID-19. CDR3 protein: CASSYRGGTEAFF. DNA of the CDR3: TGTGCCAGCAGCTACAGGGGTGGGACTGAAGCTTTCTTT.